The 25 T cell receptor beta chains presented below share a single source sample, sequenced in a study of beta chain features in type 1 diabetes. Study observations and caveats: Among all four CD4+ subsets, Type 1 diabetes patients had TCRB CDR3s that were moderately but significantly shorter.

For these TCRs, the target antigens are not known. Expressed TCRB transcripts were sequenced, since all the RNA that had been isolated was reverse transcribed. The method was immunoSEQ multiplex PCR; TCRdb's version includes in-frame clones alone and lacks a portion of them. The sample yields fewer than 110,000 clones, about 26% seen once. Sequenced input: central memory CD4+ T cells from blood. These receptors came from a woman aged 18 to 35 with type 1 diabetes.

The chain uses TRBV20-1 and TRBJ1-2, with D uncertain. This CDR3 spans 8 amino acids. Trimming took 8 bases from V and 5 from J, leaving 3 bases between them. CDR1 and CDR2 from the germline V gene are DFQATT and SNEGSKA (reference sequence). CDR3 amino acids: CSTYGYTF. The CDR3 nucleotides read TGCAGTACTTATGGCTACACCTTC.

This clone has more than one count but fewer than ten. In nucleotides, the CDR3 is TGTGCCAGCAGCCCTACCTACTTAGGGACTCCCGGTGGCGTCGAGCAGTACTTC. It encodes CASSPTYLGTPGGVEQYF. The chain couples TRBV13 to TRBJ2-7, with a possible D match to TRBD2 (6 bases). The germline CDR1 and CDR2 sequences are PRHDT and FYEKMQ (reference sequence). V lost 5 bases and J 6 bases, leaving 29 bases between the germline ends. This CDR3 contains 18 residues.

This chain links TRBV2 with TRBJ2-7; 14 bases fit TRBD2. The CDR3 contains 16 residues. V lost 6 bases, J lost 5 bases, and 9 bases stayed unmatched. CDR1 SNHLY and CDR2 FYNNEI come from the germline V gene. The CDR3 nucleotides are TGTGCCAGCAGCGGGACTAGCGGGAGTTCCAGGAACGAGCAGTACGTC. Translated: CASSGTSGSSRNEQYV.

This clone was seen a handful of times. V usage is TRBV9 and J usage is TRBJ2-5; TRBD1 matches at 9 bases. Germline CDR1 reads SGDLS; CDR2 reads YYNGEE. The CDR3 is 15 amino acids. Unmatched junction bases numbered 2, after V lost 0 bases and J lost 2 bases. The DNA for the CDR3 is TGTGCCAGCAGCGTAGGGACAGGGGAGCAAGAGACCCAGTACTTC. This encodes CASSVGTGEQETQYF.

This chain links TRBV7-2 with TRBJ2-5; TRBD1 might be the D (5 bases). Germline values: CDR1 SGHTA, CDR2 FQGNSA. Trimming removed 4 bases at V and 2 bases at J, with 17 bases between. The CDR3 has 16 amino acids. The CDR3 DNA is TGTGCCAGCAGCTCAGCCGCAGGGTTTGTTCAAGAGACCCAGTACTTC. Translated: CASSSAAGFVQETQYF.

The chain carries TRBV5-1 and TRBJ2-3; D gene uncertain. This CDR3 contains 12 residues. Germline values: CDR1 SGHRS, CDR2 YFSETQ. Trimming removed 3 bases from V and 7 bases from J, with 9 bases in between. CDR3 sequence (DNA): TGCGCCAGCAGCTACATAGCACATACGCAGTATTTT. It encodes CASSYIAHTQYF.

The chain couples TRBV6-1 to TRBJ2-2; 11 nucleotides line up with TRBD1. The CDR3 contains 15 residues. V gave up 5 bases and J gave up 6 bases; unmatched junction bases: 5. Germline lookup yields CDR1 MNHNS and CDR2 SASEGT. The CDR3 coding sequence is TGTGCCAGCAGTTCGTGGACAGGGGGCCCCGGGGAGCTGTTTTTT. This encodes CASSSWTGGPGELFF.

This clone was recorded once. This rearrangement joins TRBV6-1 to TRBJ2-3, with D possibly being TRBD1 (5 bases). CDR1 and CDR2 (germline): MNHNS, SASEGT. Deletions cut 6 bases from V and 0 bases from J, with 13 bases between. CDR3 length equals 15 residues. CDR3 in amino acids: CASSVQVASTDTQYF. The CDR3 nucleotides read TGTGCCAGCAGCGTACAGGTGGCCAGCACAGATACGCAGTATTTT.

This clone was counted a few times. This chain uses TRBV28 with TRBJ1-2; 9 bases match TRBD1. The CDR3 length is 15 residues. The V segment lost 3 bases and the J segment 2 bases; nucleotides outside the gene matches: 4. Germline CDR1 MDHEN, CDR2 SYDVKM. CDR3 loop: CASSFFGTGNYGYTF. CDR3 sequence (DNA): TGTGCCAGCAGTTTCTTTGGGACAGGGAACTATGGCTACACCTTC.

The J gene is TRBJ2-1, the V gene TRBV4-2, with a tentative D call TRBD2 (6 bases). The CDR3 consists of 13 residues. The germline V and J ends were trimmed by 1 base and 9 bases, with 10 bases remaining between them. Germline CDR1 and CDR2: LGHNA and YNFKEQ. This chain's CDR3 is CASSQVGGGEQFF. In DNA form, the CDR3 reads TGTGCCAGCAGCCAAGTCGGGGGTGGTGAGCAGTTCTTC.

This clone was seen only a few times. The rearrangement links TRBV19 to TRBJ2-1, with TRBD2 identical over 8 bases. After removal of 1 base from V and 4 bases from J, the junction contained 9 bases not matched to a gene. The CDR3 totals 17 residues. Germline assignment: CDR1 LNHDA and CDR2 SQIVND (reference sequence). CDR3 sequence reads: CASSIGRGGLGYNEQFF. The CDR3 nucleotides read TGTGCCAGTAGTATAGGCCGGGGGGGACTTGGATACAATGAGCAGTTCTTC.

This clone was counted only a few times. The chain carries TRBV18 and TRBJ1-3; a possible D gene is TRBD1 (5 bases). Germline lookup yields CDR1 KGHSH and CDR2 LQKENI. V was pared by 1 base and J by 2 bases, with 9 bases between. The CDR3 covers 15 residues. The CDR3 region has the DNA TGTGCCAGCTCACCACTAATGGGGCCTGGAAACACCATATATTTT. It yields the protein CASSPLMGPGNTIYF. The full variable domain, its missing parts supplied by reference TRBV18 and TRBJ1-3, is NAGVMQNPRHLVRRRGQEARLRCSPMKGHSHVYWYRQLPEEGLKFMVYLQKENIIDESGMPKERFSAEFPKEGPSILRIQQVVRGDSAAYFCASSPLMGPGNTIYFGEGSWLTVV.

J is TRBJ1-2 and V is TRBV7-2; D gene ambiguous. CDR3 length: 12 amino acids. Trimming removed 4 bases from V and 3 bases from J, with 6 bases in between. Germline V gene data show CDR1 as SGHTA and CDR2 as FQGNSA. The CDR3 region is CASSSTDYGYTF. The CDR3 DNA reads as TGTGCCAGCAGCTCGACTGACTATGGCTACACCTTC.

This clone has a handful of counts. The chain couples TRBV19 to TRBJ2-2; perhaps TRBD2 as D (5 bases). V lost 8 bases and J 5 bases, leaving 24 bases between the germline ends. This CDR3 is built from 17 residues. The germline gives CDR1 LNHDA, CDR2 SQIVND (reference sequence). The CDR3 region is CASRAGPQSLTTGELFF. The CDR3 DNA reads as TGTGCCAGTCGCGCGGGCCCCCAATCTCTTACGACCGGGGAGCTGTTTTTT.

The chain carries TRBV2 and TRBJ2-1; D may be TRBD2 (6 bases). This CDR3 region has 12 residues. Between the trimmed V and J ends, which lost 7 bases and 12 bases, there was a span of 16 bases. Looked up from germline, CDR1 is SNHLY and CDR2 is FYNNEI. The CDR3 here is CASTPWEERQFF. CDR3 in DNA: TGTGCCAGCACGCCTTGGGAGGAGAGGCAGTTCTTC. The variable domain in full, with the rest retrieved from reference TRBV2 and TRBJ2-1, is EPEVTQTPSHQVTQMGQEVILRCVPISNHLYFYWYRQILGQKVEFLVSFYNNEISEKSEIFDDQFSVERPDGSNFTLKIRSTKLEDSAMYFCASTPWEERQFFGPGTRLTVL.

The chain combines TRBV6-5 with TRBJ1-2; 7 nucleotides match TRBD1. The CDR3 spans 13 residues. Looked up from germline, CDR1 is MNHEY and CDR2 is SVGAGI. The junction had 4 bases not matched to a gene; V was cut back by 5 bases and J by 4 bases. The CDR3 region is CASSRAGGYGYTF. In nucleotides, the CDR3 is TGTGCCAGCAGTCGGGCAGGGGGCTATGGCTACACCTTC.

This clone showed up just a few times. The chain links TRBV29-1 to TRBJ1-2; 9 nucleotides match TRBD1. The CDR3 sequence is 16 residues long. After removal of 6 bases from V and 4 bases from J, the junction contained 15 bases not matched to a gene. Germline V gene lookup returns CDR1 SQVTM and CDR2 ANQGSEA. Here the CDR3 DNA reads TGCAGCGTCGACTACCCGGGACAGGGAGACATCTATGGCTACACCTTC. Translating gives CSVDYPGQGDIYGYTF. The whole variable domain, filled in from reference TRBV29-1 and TRBJ1-2, reads SAVISQKPSRDICQRGTSLTIQCQVDSQVTMMFWYRQQPGQSLTLIATANQGSEATYESGFVIDKFPISRPNLTFSTLTVSNMSPEDSSIYLCSVDYPGQGDIYGYTFGSGTRLTVV.

This chain joins TRBV5-4 and TRBJ2-7; TRBD1 matches at 7 bases. This CDR3 contains 13 residues. The V segment lost 2 bases and the J segment 2 bases; nucleotides outside the gene matches: 1. Germline-derived CDR1 and CDR2 are SGHNT and YYREEE (reference sequence). This CDR3 reads CASSFRGTYEQYF. In nucleotides, the CDR3 is TGTGCCAGCAGCTTCAGGGGGACCTACGAGCAGTACTTC. Variable domain in full (rest from reference TRBV5-4 and TRBJ2-7): ETGVTQSPTHLIKTRGQQVTLRCSSQSGHNTVSWYQQALGQGPQFIFQYYREEENGRGNFPPRFSGLQFPNYSSELNVNALELDDSALYLCASSFRGTYEQYFGPGTRLTVT.

This clone was seen more than once but under ten times. The chain joins TRBV5-4 to TRBJ2-3, with 7 positions matching TRBD2. This CDR3 is 15 amino acids long. Germline V gene lookup returns CDR1 SGHNT and CDR2 YYREEE (reference sequence). V shed 0 bases, J shed 5 bases, and the junction held 6 bases outside the gene matches. The CDR3 reads CASSLAGGSGDTQYF. The CDR3 DNA is TGTGCCAGCAGCTTGGCCGGGGGGTCCGGAGATACGCAGTATTTT. Filled out from reference TRBV5-4 and TRBJ2-3, the complete variable domain reads ETGVTQSPTHLIKTRGQQVTLRCSSQSGHNTVSWYQQALGQGPQFIFQYYREEENGRGNFPPRFSGLQFPNYSSELNVNALELDDSALYLCASSLAGGSGDTQYFGPGTRLTVL.

This rearrangement joins TRBV7-2 to TRBJ1-2, with D possibly matching TRBD1 (6 bases). Trimming took 1 base from V and 0 from J, leaving 15 bases between them. Per germline, CDR1 SGHTA and CDR2 FQGNSA. The CDR3 sequence is 17 residues long. The CDR3 nucleotides are TGTGCCAGCAGCTTAGATACGGGGGGCCGAGCTAACTATGGCTACACCTTC. This sequence encodes CASSLDTGGRANYGYTF.

The chain carries TRBV6-1 and TRBJ2-7, with 8 bases matching TRBD1. The V gene's germline CDR1 is MNHNS and CDR2 SASEGT. After removal of 0 bases from V and 7 bases from J, the junction contained 11 bases not matched to a gene. There are 16 residues in the CDR3. The CDR3 loop is CASSEAGTGTWVEQYF. The CDR3 DNA reads TGTGCCAGCAGTGAAGCGGGGACAGGTACCTGGGTGGAGCAGTACTTC.

This clone was seen a few times. The chain carries TRBV7-9 and TRBJ2-1; 7 bases are a match to TRBD1. The CDR3 is made up of 13 amino acids. The V gene's germline CDR1 is SEHNR and CDR2 FQNEAQ (reference sequence). Unmatched junction bases numbered 1, after V lost 1 base and J lost 7 bases. DNA for the CDR3: TGTGCCAGCAGCTTAGAGACAGGGAATGAGCAGTTCTTC. The encoded protein is CASSLETGNEQFF.

This clone came up a few times. The chain is built from TRBV5-1 and TRBJ2-2, with no clear D. The CDR3 is made up of 13 amino acids. CDR1 and CDR2 from the germline V gene are SGHRS and YFSETQ. V was clipped by 7 bases and J by 1 base, with 8 bases between them. CDR3 sequence: CASSVVNTGELFF. The CDR3 DNA reads TGCGCCAGCTCGGTAGTGAACACCGGGGAGCTGTTTTTT.

DNA of the CDR3: TGTGCCAGCAGCAGAACCAGGAACACTGAAGCTTTCTTT. It is translated as CASSRTRNTEAFF. The chain has TRBV11-2 and TRBJ1-1; no reliable D call. V lost 5 bases, J lost 1 base, and 8 bases lay in between. The germline CDR1 and CDR2 sequences are SGHAT and FQNNGV. The CDR3 sequence is 13 residues long.

The chain carries TRBV6-5 and TRBJ2-5, with 8 nucleotides matching TRBD1. The germline CDR1 and CDR2 sequences are MNHEY and SVGAGI. J lost 7 bases, V lost 5 bases, and 6 bases had no gene match. This CDR3 contains 13 residues. This CDR3 reads CASSKLQGGTQYF. The CDR3 DNA follows: TGTGCCAGCAGTAAATTACAGGGGGGGACCCAGTACTTC.